The 23 T cell receptor beta chains below all came from one sample that was sequenced in a study of shared T cell receptors in the human thymus (dated by TCRdb to 2020 to 2023). Library generation was performed with the immunoSEQ multiplex PCR assay. Drawn from immuneACCESS, this table holds only the in-frame rearrangements with V and J called that TCRdb kept. Clones are partly lost; checked studies trace under half to an unresolved V gene and leave the rest unexplained. The sample has some 400,000 clones on record, around 93% of them singletons. The ten largest clones add up to 0.015% to 0.025% of the sample. Sequencing used thymocytes. The receptor source for this set is a human donor.

This clone was recorded once. The chain joins TRBV30 to TRBJ1-4; TRBD1 matches 8 bases. Germline V gives CDR1 GTSNPN, CDR2 SVGIG (reference sequence). The CDR3 loop spans 14 amino acids. V dropped 2 bases and J dropped 7; count of bases not matched to a gene: 6. The CDR3 bases are TGTGCCTGGAGTCCCGGACAGGGTTCTGAAAAACTGTTTTTT. Its protein product is CAWSPGQGSEKLFF.

This chain connects TRBV4-2 to TRBJ2-3; maybe TRBD1 (5 bases). The CDR3 is 15 residues long. Trimming removed 0 bases from V and 2 bases from J, with 9 bases in between. Germline CDR1 LGHNA, CDR2 YNFKEQ. The CDR3 spells CASSQEGRNTDTQYF. CDR3 nucleotides: TGTGCCAGCAGCCAAGAGGGGCGCAACACAGATACGCAGTATTTT.

The J gene is TRBJ2-7, the V gene TRBV30; D gene uncertain. The ends were cut back, 1 base at V and 4 bases at J, with 17 bases in the middle. Germline V lookup: CDR1 GTSNPN, CDR2 SVGIG (reference sequence). This CDR3 comprises 15 residues. CDR3 sequence (DNA): TGTGCCTGGAGTGCCATCCGGACCGAACTTTACGAGCAGTACTTC. It yields the protein CAWSAIRTELYEQYF.

This sequence joins TRBV28 and TRBJ1-2; 8 bases are a match to TRBD1. Germline assignment: CDR1 MDHEN and CDR2 SYDVKM. There are 17 residues in the CDR3. Germline trimming cut 3 bases from V and 0 bases from J; bases unmatched to any gene: 9. CDR3 in amino acids: CASSFPSGQGANYGYTF. CDR3 bases: TGTGCCAGCAGTTTCCCCAGTGGACAGGGTGCTAACTATGGCTACACCTTC.

The V gene is TRBV10-1, the J gene TRBJ2-1; D tentatively reads TRBD1 or TRBD2 (5 bases each). The CDR3 consists of 16 residues. V dropped 0 bases and J dropped 6 bases, with 15 bases sitting between them. In germline, CDR1 is WNHNN, CDR2 SYGVQD (reference sequence). The CDR3 DNA is TGCGCCAGCAGTGAGTCCATGCGGGTGGGACCCAATGAGCAGTTCTTC. Translation: CASSESMRVGPNEQFF.

The chain has TRBV10-3 and TRBJ1-2; no definite D call. There are 12 residues in the CDR3. Trimming took 11 bases from V and 4 from J, leaving 14 bases between them. Germline V gives CDR1 ENHRY, CDR2 SYGVKD. In DNA, the CDR3 is TGTGCCCCCAAACCCCCAGCCTATGGCTACACCTTC. Translation: CAPKPPAYGYTF.

V gene TRBV21-1 combines with J gene TRBJ2-6; the table's D call, TRBD1, has no DNA check behind it. TRBV21-1 is noted as a pseudogene. This CDR3 is 18 amino acids long. The CDR3 loop reads CASSLRTGKSSGANVLTF. The CDR3 nucleotides are TGTGCCAGCAGTCTAAGGACAGGGAAGAGCTCTGGGGCCAACGTCCTGACTTTC.

The chain carries TRBV9 and TRBJ2-6; 7 positions match TRBD2. This CDR3 is built from 18 residues. V dropped 0 bases and J dropped 2; count of bases not matched to a gene: 8. CDR1 and CDR2 (germline): SGDLS, YYNGEE. The CDR3 spells CASSVVVRGYAGANVLTF. The CDR3 bases are TGTGCCAGCAGCGTAGTGGTGCGGGGGTACGCTGGGGCCAACGTCCTGACTTTC. Supplemented by reference TRBV9 and TRBJ2-6, the full variable domain reads DSGVTQTPKHLITATGQRVTLRCSPRSGDLSVYWYQQSLDQGLQFLIQYYNGEERAKGNILERFSAQQFPDLHSELNLSSLELGDSALYFCASSVVVRGYAGANVLTFGAGSRLTVL.

This chain joins TRBV9 and TRBJ2-2, with D perhaps matching TRBD1 (5 bases). Trimming took 4 bases from V and 3 from J, leaving 16 bases between them. The CDR3 loop spans 16 amino acids. CDR1 is SGDLS and CDR2 is YYNGEE in the germline V gene. The CDR3 spells CASSFGHRRYTGELFF. The CDR3 region has the DNA TGTGCCAGCAGCTTTGGTCACAGGAGATACACCGGGGAGCTGTTTTTT.

J is TRBJ2-1 and V is TRBV6-1, with 7 nucleotides matching TRBD1. This CDR3 has 15 residues. Germline V gene sequence: CDR1 MNHNS, CDR2 SASEGT. Germline trimming cut 5 bases from V and 2 bases from J; bases unmatched to any gene: 6. The CDR3 sequence is CASSLTGYAYNEQFF. CDR3 sequence (DNA): TGTGCCAGCAGTTTGACAGGGTATGCCTACAATGAGCAGTTCTTC.

V and J are TRBV19 and TRBJ1-2; TRBD1 matches at 8 bases. V lost 3 bases and J lost 0; bases outside the gene matches: 6. The germline V gene has CDR1 LNHDA and CDR2 SQIVND (reference sequence). This CDR3 is built from 16 residues. As DNA, the CDR3 is TGTGCCAGTAGTATCCGGACAGGGAGTACTAACTATGGCTACACCTTC. Protein sequence: CASSIRTGSTNYGYTF.

This rearrangement joins TRBV28 to TRBJ1-5, with D unresolved. Germline lookup yields CDR1 MDHEN and CDR2 SYDVKM. This CDR3 region has 13 residues. Trimming stripped 11 bases from V and 5 bases from J, with 16 bases between. CDR3 DNA: TGTGCCGGGTCGTACCGTAGAGATCAGCCCCAGCATTTT. Translation gives CAGSYRRDQPQHF.

J is TRBJ2-2 and V is TRBV30; D uncertain. This CDR3 spans 13 amino acids. Germline V gene lookup returns CDR1 GTSNPN and CDR2 SVGIG (reference sequence). Trimming pared 3 bases from V and 1 base from J, leaving 6 bases between. DNA of the CDR3: TGTGCCTGGAGCGTTCTGAACACCGGGGAGCTGTTTTTT. Translation: CAWSVLNTGELFF.

The V gene is TRBV28, the J gene TRBJ2-2; 8 bases align to TRBD1. J was trimmed by 0 bases and V by 0 bases; bases with no gene match: 12. The germline CDR1 and CDR2 sequences are MDHEN and SYDVKM. The CDR3 sequence is 20 residues long. The CDR3 bases are TGTGCCAGCAGTTTATGGTATGCAGGGGGCCCTGCCACGAACACCGGGGAGCTGTTTTTT. Its protein product is CASSLWYAGGPATNTGELFF. The variable domain in full, completed from reference TRBV28 and TRBJ2-2, reads DVKVTQSSRYLVKRTGEKVFLECVQDMDHENMFWYRQDPGLGLRLIYFSYDVKMKEKGDIPEGYSVSREKKERFSLILESASTNQTSMYLCASSLWYAGGPATNTGELFFGEGSRLTVL.

The chain carries TRBV6-5 and TRBJ2-7; unclear D gene. V was cut by 2 bases and J by 2 bases, with 10 bases left in between. The CDR3 is made up of 14 amino acids. Germline V lookup: CDR1 MNHEY, CDR2 SVGAGI. This CDR3 reads CASSYGQRPYEQYF. The CDR3 DNA is TGTGCCAGCAGTTACGGGCAGCGCCCCTACGAGCAGTACTTC.

The chain couples TRBV27 to TRBJ2-3, with 12 bases matching TRBD2. V was clipped by 5 bases and J by 3 bases; unmatched bases: 12. Germline V lookup: CDR1 MNHEY, CDR2 SMNVEV (reference sequence). The CDR3 loop spans 18 amino acids. The CDR3 nucleotides read TGTGCCAGCAGTCTATATGCCGCGACTAGCGGGAGAACAGATACGCAGTATTTT. This gives the protein CASSLYAATSGRTDTQYF.

V usage is TRBV29-1 and J usage is TRBJ2-7; TRBD2 matches at 9 bases. The CDR3 covers 14 residues. With 4 bases clipped from V and 3 bases from J, the junction kept 7 bases outside the gene matches. Germline-derived CDR1 and CDR2 are SQVTM and ANQGSEA. The CDR3 loop is CSVGEAGGDYEQYF. The CDR3 nucleotides read TGCAGCGTTGGGGAGGCGGGGGGGGACTACGAGCAGTACTTC.

The chain joins TRBV19 to TRBJ2-1, with 12 bases matching TRBD2. Germline CDR1 is LNHDA and CDR2 is SQIVND (reference sequence). CDR3 length: 20 amino acids. V trimming: 0 bases; J trimming: 7 bases; junction bases outside the gene matches: 16. The CDR3 DNA reads TGTGCCAGTAGTATAGATGGACTGGGAGGACTAGCGGGGTCCGGTAATGAGCAGTTCTTC. Translation gives CASSIDGLGGLAGSGNEQFF.

The rearrangement joins TRBV12-1 to TRBJ2-1; no check of the table's D call, TRBD2, against the DNA was made. TRBV12-1 is an annotated pseudogene. The CDR3 loop spans 17 amino acids. CDR3 region: CASSFVPSGTVYNEQFF. For the CDR3, the DNA is TGTGCCAGCAGCTTTGTCCCTAGCGGGACCGTCTACAATGAGCAGTTCTTC.

V is TRBV27 and J is TRBJ2-3, with a weak D call TRBD2 (5 bases). Trimming took 3 bases from V and 4 from J, leaving 14 bases between them. CDR3 size: 15 residues. Germline V lookup: CDR1 MNHEY, CDR2 SMNVEV (reference sequence). The CDR3 nucleotides read TGTGCCAGCAGTTTCTTCACTAGTATCGCAGATACGCAGTATTTT. Protein product: CASSFFTSIADTQYF.

The CDR3 loop is CASSLSPMSSYNEQFF. For the CDR3, the DNA is TGTGCCAGCAGTTTATCCCCGATGAGCTCCTACAATGAGCAGTTCTTC. The V gene is TRBV28, the J gene TRBJ2-1; D ambiguous. The CDR3 contains 16 residues. Germline V gene data show CDR1 as MDHEN and CDR2 as SYDVKM. The V end lost 1 base, the J end lost 0 bases, and 10 bases lay between the germline ends. Full variable domain (remainder filled in from reference TRBV28 and TRBJ2-1): DVKVTQSSRYLVKRTGEKVFLECVQDMDHENMFWYRQDPGLGLRLIYFSYDVKMKEKGDIPEGYSVSREKKERFSLILESASTNQTSMYLCASSLSPMSSYNEQFFGPGTRLTVL.

The chain carries TRBV7-2 and TRBJ1-2; 7 nucleotides agree with TRBD1. The CDR3 totals 17 residues. Germline V gene data show CDR1 as SGHTA and CDR2 as FQGNSA. V was clipped by 5 bases and J by 3 bases; unmatched bases: 15. CDR3 sequence reads: CASSGTDNFEGDYGYTF. CDR3 DNA: TGTGCCAGCAGCGGGACAGACAACTTCGAAGGGGACTATGGCTACACCTTC.

CDR3 region: CASSPNNNLKGQGETQYF. CDR3 DNA: TGTGCCAGCTCACCAAATAACAACCTAAAGGGACAGGGGGAGACCCAGTACTTC. The chain has TRBV18 and TRBJ2-5; the match to TRBD1 covers 10 bases. The CDR3 is 18 amino acids. CDR1 and CDR2 from the germline V gene are KGHSH and LQKENI. J gave up 5 bases and V 2 bases, and 14 bases lay outside the gene matches.